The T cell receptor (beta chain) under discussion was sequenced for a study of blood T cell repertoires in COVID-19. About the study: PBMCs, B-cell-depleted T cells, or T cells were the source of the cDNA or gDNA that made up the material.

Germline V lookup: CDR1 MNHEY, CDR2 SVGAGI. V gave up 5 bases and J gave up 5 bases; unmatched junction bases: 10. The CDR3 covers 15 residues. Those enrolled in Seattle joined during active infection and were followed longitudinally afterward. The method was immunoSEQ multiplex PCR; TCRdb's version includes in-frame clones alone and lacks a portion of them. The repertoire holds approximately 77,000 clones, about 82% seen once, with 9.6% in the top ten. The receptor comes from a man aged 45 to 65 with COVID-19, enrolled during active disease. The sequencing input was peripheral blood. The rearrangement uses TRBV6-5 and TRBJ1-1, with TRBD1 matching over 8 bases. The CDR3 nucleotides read TGTGCCAGCAGTCTTTCAGGGGGCGCTCGGACTGAAGCTTTCTTT. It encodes CASSLSGGARTEAFF.